This TCR beta chain was sequenced during a study of blood T cell repertoires in COVID-19 (dated by TCRdb to about 2020). Background on the whole study: The collaborator samples originated in the United States, Italy and Spain and spanned the acute and convalescent phases of COVID-19. Where HLA class I and class II types were available, the types were taken from metadata supplied by the sample provider, not from assay-based typing. The dataset comprised deeply sampled blood TCRbeta repertoires from subjects exposed to, actively infected with, or recovered from COVID-19. The samples were drawn from two sources: the first 160 participants of the ongoing ImmuneRACE study, and 1,000 to 1,500 subjects contributed by 6 global collaborators. The material from the prospective study consisted of cDNA or gDNA derived from T cells, B-cell-depleted T cells, or PBMCs. A freely available public database, intended as a resource for researchers studying the immune response to SARS-CoV-2, is where the repertoires were released. The sample metadata nearly always contained a de-identified subject ID, COVID-19 status, age in years and sex. The paper as a whole reports these results and caveats: The amount of clinical and demographic metadata varied by source and participant and was provided uncurated.

Participants in the prospective study were aged roughly 18 to 89 years, lived in 20 to 25 United States geographic areas, and enrolled through a virtual design. To assign participants to cohorts, the prospective study relied on clinical history that participants themselves reported in a screening survey and a study questionnaire. Exposed participants had been in contact with someone with a PCR-confirmed or clinician-diagnosed COVID-19 case within 2 weeks of study entry. Mobile phlebotomists in the prospective study collected whole blood, serum and a nasopharyngeal or oropharyngeal swab from every participant. Participants in the prospective study had the option to provide additional blood draws and questionnaires over an approximately 2-month period. Before DNA extraction, blood samples from the prospective study were shipped at room temperature or frozen. TCRbeta CDR3 regions were amplified from genomic DNA using the immunoSEQ Assay, a bias-controlled multiplex PCR. The authors' analysis ran thus. Within the assay, amplification of reference gene primers was used to estimate how many nucleated cells each sample contained. To quantify the absolute abundance of each unique TCRbeta CDR3 rearrangement, sequence reads were collapsed and filtered. For each sample, productive Simpson clonality was calculated by taking the square root of Simpson's diversity index across productive rearrangements. In its TCRdb copy, this immuneACCESS table keeps in-frame sequences only and misses some clones. Where compared with another copy, unresolved V genes explain less than half of these, and the others have no known cause. That table is the source of V, J and clone size, and D and trimming were worked out from the DNA. The sample table holds 200,000 to 250,000 clones, of which roughly 80% were seen once. Approximately 4.9% of the sample lies in the top ten.

Taken from cysteine to phenylalanine, the CDR3 has 15 residues. The entry retains the CDR3 DNA only, 45 bases that are in frame from base 1. Via the germline V gene (reference sequence), CDR1 is WNHNN and CDR2 SYGVQD. V is clipped by 5 bases and J by 6 bases, and the sequence between their germline boundaries is 17 bases long. A remark on this clone: Its antigen is currently not known. No base quality values were provided; no much bigger clone lies one nucleotide off.

This receptor chain uses TRBV10-1 and TRBJ2-1; TRBD2 could be the D gene, as 7 bases match. The sequence derives from a woman between 45 and 65 years old who had been exposed to COVID-19. What was sequenced was PBMCs or T cells enriched from blood (not recorded which). The DNA sequence is as follows: TGCGCCAGCAGTCCCCGTGGGGGGGGCCTCAATGAGCAGTTCTTC. It translates as CASSPRGGGLNEQFF.